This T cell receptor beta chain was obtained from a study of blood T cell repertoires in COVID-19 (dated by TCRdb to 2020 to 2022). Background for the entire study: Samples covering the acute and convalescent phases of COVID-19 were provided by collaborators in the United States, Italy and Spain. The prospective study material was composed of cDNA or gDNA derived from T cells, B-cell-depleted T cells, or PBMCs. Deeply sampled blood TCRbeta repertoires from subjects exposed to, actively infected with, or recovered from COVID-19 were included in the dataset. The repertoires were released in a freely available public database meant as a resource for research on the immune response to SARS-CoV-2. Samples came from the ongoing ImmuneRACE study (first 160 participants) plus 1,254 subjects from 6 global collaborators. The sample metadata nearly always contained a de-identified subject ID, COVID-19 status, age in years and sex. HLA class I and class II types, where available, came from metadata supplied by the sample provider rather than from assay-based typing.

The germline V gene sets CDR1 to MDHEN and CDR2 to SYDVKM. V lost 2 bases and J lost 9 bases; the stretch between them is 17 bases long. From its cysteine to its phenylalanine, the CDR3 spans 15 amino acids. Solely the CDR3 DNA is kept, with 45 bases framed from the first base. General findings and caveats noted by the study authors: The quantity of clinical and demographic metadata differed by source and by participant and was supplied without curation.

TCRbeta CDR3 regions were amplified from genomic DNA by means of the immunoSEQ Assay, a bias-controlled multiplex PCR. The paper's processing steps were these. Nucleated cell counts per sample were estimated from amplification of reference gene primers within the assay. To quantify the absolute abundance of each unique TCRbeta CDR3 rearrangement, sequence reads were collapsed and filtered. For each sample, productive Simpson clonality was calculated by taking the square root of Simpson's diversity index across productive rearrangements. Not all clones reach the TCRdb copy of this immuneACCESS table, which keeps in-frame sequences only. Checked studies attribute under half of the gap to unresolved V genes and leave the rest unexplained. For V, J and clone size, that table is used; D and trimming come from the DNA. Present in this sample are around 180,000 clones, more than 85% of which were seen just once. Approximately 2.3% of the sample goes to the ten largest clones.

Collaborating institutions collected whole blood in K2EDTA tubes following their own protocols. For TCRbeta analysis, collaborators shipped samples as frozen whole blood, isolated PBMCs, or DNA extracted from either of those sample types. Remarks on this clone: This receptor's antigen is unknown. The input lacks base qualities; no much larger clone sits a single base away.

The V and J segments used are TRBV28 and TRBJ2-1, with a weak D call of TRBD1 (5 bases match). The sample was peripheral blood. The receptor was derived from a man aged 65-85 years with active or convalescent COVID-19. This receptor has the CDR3 CASSLGATLRGEQFF. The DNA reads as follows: TGTGCCAGCAGTTTAGGGGCGACTCTAAGGGGTGAGCAGTTCTTC. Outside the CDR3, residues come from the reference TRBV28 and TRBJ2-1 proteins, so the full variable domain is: DVKVTQSSRYLVKRTGEKVFLECVQDMDHENMFWYRQDPGLGLRLIYFSYDVKMKEKGDIPEGYSVSREKKERFSLILESASTNQTSMYLCASSLGATLRGEQFFGPGTRLTVL.